This T cell receptor beta chain was profiled in a study of blood T cells in healthy people across ages. Overall study results and limits: Percentage of naive T cells showed a strong correlation with TCR beta diversity.

A second PCR, run for roughly 7 to 12 cycles, used a sample-barcoded 5' primer plus a J-beta primer mix. Each CDR3 protein gets one entry after TCRdb re-called the 5' RACE reads with MiXCR. This table holds about 640,000 distinct CDR3 sequences, roughly two fifths found once. For this clonotype: Its cognate antigen is unknown.

Trimming at V came to 6 bases and at J to 0 bases, leaving 9 bases not matched to a gene. This CDR3 contains 18 residues. Germline V gene lookup returns CDR1 DFQATT and CDR2 SNEGSKA (reference sequence). Every donor provided 9.5 to 10 milliliters of peripheral blood. The gene calls are TRBV20-1 and TRBJ2-3; TRBD2 agrees at 16 bases. Sequencing was done on a sample of blood. The sequence was collected from an elderly man in good health. CDR3 in DNA: TGCAGTGCCTCAGGAGGGACTAGCGGGGGGGGGAGCACAGATACGCAGTATTTT. Translating gives CSASGGTSGGGSTDTQYF.